This is a list of T cell receptor beta chains from one sample in a study of T cell repertoires in cytomegalovirus infection. TCRdb re-called the reads through MiXCR, storing one row per CDR3 protein. Here the sample spans under 150,000 distinct CDR3 sequences, 7% to 10% being singletons. Sequencing was carried out using PBMCs. These receptors originate from a human donor in good health (CMV status not recorded). Some clones in this sample may be carry-over from other donors' samples. Each CDR3 is given with its conserved first and last residue. A D gene is named only where the DNA matches it firmly. Clone size is shown for a subset of rows, as once, few, many or a class of expanded clone.

J gene | V gene | D gene | clone size | CDR3 DNA | CDR3 protein
TRBJ2-1 | TRBV7-8 | . | many | TGTGCCAGCAGCTCTACAGAGGTCCGAGGGCAGGCGAAGGACAATGAGCAGTTCTTC | CASSSTEVRGQAKDNEQFF
TRBJ1-2 | TRBV28 | . | few | TGTGCCAGCAGTTTACGGCAGGGAAACATCACCTTC | CASSLRQGNITF
TRBJ2-7 | TRBV11-1 | . | few | TGTGCCAGCAGCTTCTCCAGGGGATCCTACGAGCAGTACTTC | CASSFSRGSYEQYF
TRBJ1-4 | TRBV20-1 | . | . | TGCAGTGCCTCCCCGGTTAAAGGGGGAAAACTGTTTTTT | CSASPVKGGKLFF
TRBJ1-4 | TRBV11-2 | TRBD1 | many | TGTGCCAGCAGCCCAGAAACGCGTAGGGGGCTAAGGTGGAATGAAAAACTGTTTTTT | CASSPETRRGLRWNEKLFF
TRBJ2-1 | TRBV28 | TRBD2 | few | TGTGCCAGCAGGTTAAGCGGGGGATCCTACAATGAGCAGTTCTTC | CASRLSGGSYNEQFF
TRBJ1-2 | TRBV28 | . | few | TGTGCCAGCACCCCACAAGGTGGGAACTATGGCTACACCTTC | CASTPQGGNYGYTF
TRBJ1-3 | TRBV20-1 | . | few | TGCAGTGCTCTAGCTCTAGTAAACACCATATATTTT | CSALALVNTIYF
TRBJ2-1 | TRBV18 | TRBD2 | . | TGTGCCAGCTCACCACCTTCTAAGCGGGGCCCCTACAATGAGCAGTTCTTC | CASSPPSKRGPYNEQFF
TRBJ1-1 | TRBV5-4 | . | many | TGTGCCAGCAGCCTGGCAGGTGGGCGAAGAACTGAAGCTTTCTTT | CASSLAGGRRTEAFF
TRBJ2-3 | TRBV7-2 | . | many | TGTGCCAGCAGCTTACAGGGCGGACTCGATACGCAGTATTTT | CASSLQGGLDTQYF
TRBJ1-4 | TRBV4-2 | . | many | TGTGCCAGCAGCCAAGACGTCGATGGGAGAAAACTGTTTTTT | CASSQDVDGRKLFF
TRBJ2-3 | TRBV30 | TRBD1 | few | TGTGCCTGGAGTGCCGGGACAGCCTCAGATACGCAGTATTTT | CAWSAGTASDTQYF
TRBJ2-2 | TRBV12-3/TRBV12-4 | TRBD1 | many | TGTGCCAGCAGATTCCCCAGGGGGCGGACCACCGGGGAGCTGTTTTTT | CASRFPRGRTTGELFF
TRBJ2-7 | TRBV2 | TRBD1 | few | TGTGCCAGCAGTGAGGACAGGAGCTCCTACGAGCAGTACTTC | CASSEDRSSYEQYF
TRBJ2-5 | TRBV7-6 | . | many | TGTGCCAGCAGCTTAAACCAAGAGACCCAGTACTTC | CASSLNQETQYF
TRBJ1-1 | TRBV20-1 | . | . | TGCAGTGCTCCGACAGACCTGAACACTGAAGCTTTCTTT | CSAPTDLNTEAFF
TRBJ2-7 | TRBV7-6 | TRBD1 | many | TGTGCCAGCAGCTTTCCAGGGGGCCTTAGGGAGCAGTACTTC | CASSFPGGLREQYF
TRBJ2-1 | TRBV10-3 | TRBD2 | many | TGTGCCATCTCCGGTGAGACTAGCGGAGACCAGTTCTTC | CAISGETSGDQFF
TRBJ2-1 | TRBV20-1 | TRBD1 | many | TGCAGTGCCAATACCGACAGGGGGGTTTTCGATGAGCAGTTCTTC | CSANTDRGVFDEQFF
TRBJ1-1 | TRBV10-3 | . | many | TGTGCCATCAGTGTGAATGAAGGGACAAGGGAAGCTTTCTTT | CAISVNEGTREAFF
TRBJ2-1 | TRBV20-1 | . | few | TGCAGTGCTAGTAAAGCCGAATCCTACAATGAGCAGTTCTTC | CSASKAESYNEQFF
TRBJ1-1 | TRBV6-5 | . | . | TGTGCCAGCAGTTACTCGAGGGCGGCCGAAGCTTTCTTT | CASSYSRAAEAFF
TRBJ1-3 | TRBV7-2 | . | many | TGTGCCAGCAGCGAGACAGGACACTCTGGAAACACCATATATTTT | CASSETGHSGNTIYF
TRBJ1-5 | TRBV7-2 | TRBD1 | many | TGTGCCAGCAGCAGCGCTCAGGGGGTTGTCAATCAGCCCCAGCATTTT | CASSSAQGVVNQPQHF
TRBJ1-1 | TRBV19 | . | many | TGTGCCAGTAGTATCTCCATACAATATAGAGTGGGCACTGAAGCTTTCTTT | CASSISIQYRVGTEAFF
TRBJ1-3 | TRBV30 | . | few | TGTGCCTGGACAGGGTTTGGAAACACCATATATTTT | CAWTGFGNTIYF
TRBJ2-7 | TRBV20-1 | TRBD2 | . | TGCAGTGCTAGACCAAGGGGTTGGCTAGCGGGGGATGAGCAGTACTTC | CSARPRGWLAGDEQYF
TRBJ2-7 | TRBV5-4 | . | many | TGTGCCAGCAGCTCGAGCCCCCGGGGGCCTTACGAGCAGTACTTC | CASSSSPRGPYEQYF
TRBJ1-1 | TRBV28 | . | many | TGTGCCAGCAGTTTATCGTGGACTGAAGCTTTCTTT | CASSLSWTEAFF
TRBJ1-1 | TRBV28 | TRBD1 | many | TGTGCCAGCAGTACAGGGGGTGGGAACACTGAAGCTTTCTTT | CASSTGGGNTEAFF
TRBJ2-3 | TRBV28 | TRBD1 | many | TGTGCCAGCAGTACATCCGGGACAGGAGTTACAGATACGCAGTATTTT | CASSTSGTGVTDTQYF
TRBJ1-1 | TRBV28 | TRBD1 | many | TGTGCCAGCAGTTTCGGTCAGACAGGGGGTACTGAAGCTTTCTTT | CASSFGQTGGTEAFF
TRBJ2-7 | TRBV2 | . | . | TGTGCCAGCAGTGAAGTATCACAGGCGGGGGAGCAGTACTTC | CASSEVSQAGEQYF
TRBJ1-2 | TRBV5-1 | . | . | TGCGCCAGCAGCACGGACACCTATGGCTACACCTTC | CASSTDTYGYTF
TRBJ2-7 | TRBV28 | . | many | TGTGCCAGCAGTTTAGGGACTTTAGGAGCCTACGAGCAGTACTTC | CASSLGTLGAYEQYF
TRBJ1-5 | TRBV2 | TRBD1 | many | TGTGCCAGCAGTGACGGACAGGCCGGCAGTCAGCCCCAGCATTTT | CASSDGQAGSQPQHF
TRBJ2-1 | TRBV3-1 | . | few | TGTGCCAGCAGCCAAGAAGGTCGCTACAATGAGCAGTTCTTC | CASSQEGRYNEQFF
TRBJ1-2 | TRBV7-8 | TRBD1 | many | TGTGCCAGCAGCACCGGACAGGGGGCGCTTGGAGGCTACACCTTC | CASSTGQGALGGYTF
TRBJ1-2 | TRBV29-1 | . | few | TGCAGCGTTGACCACGATGGCTACACCTTC | CSVDHDGYTF
TRBJ1-2 | TRBV12-3/TRBV12-4 | TRBD1 | . | TGTGCCAGCAGTCAGACAGGGGCCGGGGTAGACTATGGCTACACCTTC | CASSQTGAGVDYGYTF